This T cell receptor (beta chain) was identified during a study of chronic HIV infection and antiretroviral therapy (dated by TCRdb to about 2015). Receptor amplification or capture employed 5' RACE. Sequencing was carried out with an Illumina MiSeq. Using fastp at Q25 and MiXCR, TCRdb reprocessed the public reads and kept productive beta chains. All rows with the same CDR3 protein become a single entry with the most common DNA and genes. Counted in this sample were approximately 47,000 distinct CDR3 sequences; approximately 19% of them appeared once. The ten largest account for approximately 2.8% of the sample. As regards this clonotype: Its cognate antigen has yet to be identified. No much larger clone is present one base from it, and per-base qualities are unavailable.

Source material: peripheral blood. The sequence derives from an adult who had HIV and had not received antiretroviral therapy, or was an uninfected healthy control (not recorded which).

The CDR3 has the sequence CASSFKPGQPRLTF. The sequence in DNA is TGTGCCAGCAGTTTTAAGCCGGGACAGCCACGTCTCACCTTC. The rearrangement joined TRBV28 to TRBJ1-2, with 7 junctional bases fitting TRBD1. At the junction V is shortened by 3 bases and J by 13 bases; bases outside the gene matches: 14. Counted from cysteine to phenylalanine, this CDR3 has 14 amino acids. Only CDR3 DNA is held: 42 bases, read in frame from base 1. CDR1 and CDR2, looked up from the germline V gene, are MDHEN and SYDVKM.